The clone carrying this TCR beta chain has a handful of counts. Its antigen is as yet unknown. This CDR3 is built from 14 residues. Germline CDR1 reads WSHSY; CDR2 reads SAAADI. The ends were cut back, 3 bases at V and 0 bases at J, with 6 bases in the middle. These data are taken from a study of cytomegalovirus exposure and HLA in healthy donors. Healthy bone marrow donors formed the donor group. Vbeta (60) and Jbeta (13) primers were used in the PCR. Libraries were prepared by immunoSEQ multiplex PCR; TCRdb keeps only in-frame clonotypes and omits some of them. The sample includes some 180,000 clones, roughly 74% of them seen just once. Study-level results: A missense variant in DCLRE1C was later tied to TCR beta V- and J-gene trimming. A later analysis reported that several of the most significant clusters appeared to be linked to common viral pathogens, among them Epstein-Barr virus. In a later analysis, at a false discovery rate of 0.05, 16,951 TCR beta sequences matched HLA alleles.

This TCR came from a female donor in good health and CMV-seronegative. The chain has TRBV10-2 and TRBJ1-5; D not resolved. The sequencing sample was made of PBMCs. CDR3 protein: CASSDRYSNQPQHF. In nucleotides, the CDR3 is TGCGCCAGCAGTGACAGGTATAGCAATCAGCCCCAGCATTTT.